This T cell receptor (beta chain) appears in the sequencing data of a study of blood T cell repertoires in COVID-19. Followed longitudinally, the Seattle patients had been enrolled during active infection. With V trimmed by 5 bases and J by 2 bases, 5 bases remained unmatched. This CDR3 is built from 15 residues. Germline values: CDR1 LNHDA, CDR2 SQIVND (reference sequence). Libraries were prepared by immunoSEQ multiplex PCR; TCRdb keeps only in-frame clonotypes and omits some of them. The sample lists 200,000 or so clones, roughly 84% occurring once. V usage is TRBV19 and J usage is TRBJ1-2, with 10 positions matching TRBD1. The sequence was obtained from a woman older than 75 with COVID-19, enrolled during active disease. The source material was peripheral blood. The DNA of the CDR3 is TGTGCCAGTAGTCCCGGACAGGGGGGGAACTATGGCTACACCTTC. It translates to CASSPGQGGNYGYTF.